One sample yielded the 30 T cell receptor beta chains listed below, sequenced in a study of cytomegalovirus exposure and HLA in healthy donors (dated by TCRdb to the late 2010s). Library preparation used the immunoSEQ multiplex PCR assay. A mixture of 60 forward primers for TCR Vbeta segments and 13 reverse primers for TCR Jbeta segments was used in the multiplex PCR. TCRdb holds this immuneACCESS table with in-frame rearrangements only. Some clones are missing; in checked studies, unresolved V genes explain under half, and the rest has no known cause. In all, the sample holds roughly 150,000 clones, and approximately 68% of those were seen once. Around 2.2% of the sample lies in the top ten. Material: PBMCs. The source is a man in his forties in good health and CMV-seronegative.

Notes on this clone: Within the sample, other DNA sequences also encode this same CDR3. The chain combines TRBV29-1 with TRBJ2-1; 8 positions agree with TRBD2. CDR1 SQVTM and CDR2 ANQGSEA come from the germline V gene. J was trimmed by 4 bases and V by 6 bases; bases with no gene match: 8. The CDR3 has 14 amino acids. This CDR3 is CSVQAGAAYNEQFF. CDR3 sequence (DNA): TGCAGCGTCCAAGCGGGAGCAGCATACAATGAGCAGTTCTTC.

This clone was seen a few times. The chain uses TRBV7-9 and TRBJ2-3; 7 bases are shared with TRBD1. The V gene's germline CDR1 is SEHNR and CDR2 FQNEAQ (reference sequence). The V and J ends lost 5 bases and 1 base, in that order; junction bases with no gene match: 9. The CDR3 is 16 amino acids. CDR3 bases: TGTGCCAGCAGCCCAGGGATAGGGGGCGGCACAGATACGCAGTATTTT. This codes for CASSPGIGGGTDTQYF.

Only one count was recorded for this clone. V and J are TRBV14 and TRBJ2-5, with 11 positions matching TRBD2. CDR3 size: 18 residues. The J segment lost 2 bases and the V segment lost 6 bases, leaving 14 bases of the junction unmatched. From germline, CDR1 is SGHDN and CDR2 FVKESK. Written as DNA, the CDR3 is TGTGCCAGCAGTGCTTTTGGGACTAGCGGATTTTTTCAAGAGACCCAGTACTTC. Its protein is CASSAFGTSGFFQETQYF.

The V call is TRBV5-1, the J call TRBJ2-5, with a possible D match to TRBD2 (5 bases). Germline values: CDR1 SGHRS, CDR2 YFSETQ. CDR3 length: 15 amino acids. Trimming stripped 4 bases from V and 0 bases from J, with 13 bases between. CDR3 sequence: CASSASSGYQETQYF. The CDR3 DNA is TGCGCCAGCAGCGCGAGTTCGGGGTACCAAGAGACCCAGTACTTC.

This clone was detected once. The chain combines TRBV10-2 with TRBJ1-1, with 9 bases that match TRBD1. Germline CDR1 WSHSY, CDR2 SAAADI. After removal of 6 bases from V and 3 bases from J, the junction contained 8 bases not matched to a gene. The CDR3 is made up of 15 amino acids. The CDR3 reads CASSTGGRVYTEAFF. The CDR3 DNA reads TGCGCCAGCAGCACAGGGGGCAGGGTTTACACTGAAGCTTTCTTT.

V usage is TRBV6-5 and J usage is TRBJ2-1, with 9 bases fitting TRBD1. The CDR3 spans 15 residues. The V gene's germline CDR1 is MNHEY and CDR2 SVGAGI. Losses at the gene ends were 6 bases for V and 10 bases for J; bases not matched to a gene: 13. CDR3 sequence: CASRREQGASREQFF. The CDR3, as DNA: TGTGCCAGCAGGAGGGAACAGGGGGCTTCTAGAGAGCAGTTCTTC.

This chain connects TRBV30 to TRBJ1-2; a weak D match, TRBD1 (6 bases). Germline CDR1 is GTSNPN and CDR2 is SVGIG (reference sequence). Trimming cost V 7 bases and J 4 bases, with 13 bases left between them. This CDR3 comprises 12 residues. CDR3 sequence: CAFLDSSYGYTF. The DNA of the CDR3 is TGTGCCTTTTTGGACAGTTCCTATGGCTACACCTTC.

This chain joins TRBV4-1 and TRBJ2-7; D ambiguous. The CDR3 is 13 residues long. Trimming removed 4 bases from V and 5 bases from J, with 12 bases in between. CDR1 and CDR2 (germline): MGHRA, YSYEKL. CDR3 protein: CASSPSVRNEQYF. CDR3 DNA: TGCGCCAGCAGCCCGTCCGTCAGAAACGAGCAGTACTTC.

Comment on this clone: The same CDR3 is also encoded by other DNA sequences in this sample. The V and J genes are TRBV6-5 and TRBJ1-2; D ambiguous. CDR3 size: 14 residues. V lost 2 bases and J lost 4, with 11 bases in between. The V gene's germline CDR1 is MNHEY and CDR2 SVGAGI. As DNA, the CDR3 is TGTGCCAGCAGTTACATTCCCTCGGGCTATGGCTACACCTTC. Protein: CASSYIPSGYGYTF.

The rearrangement joins TRBV19 to TRBJ2-1; D might be TRBD2 (7 bases). The CDR3 covers 13 residues. V gave up 6 bases and J gave up 6 bases, with 12 bases separating them. CDR1 LNHDA and CDR2 SQIVND come from the germline V gene (reference sequence). Here the CDR3 DNA reads TGTGCCAGTAGACGGGGAGGGGGCAATGAGCAGTTCTTC. Protein product: CASRRGGGNEQFF.

This chain joins TRBV10-1 and TRBJ2-7; the match to TRBD2 covers 7 bases. This CDR3 comprises 15 residues. CDR1 is WNHNN and CDR2 is SYGVQD in the germline V gene (reference sequence). The V and J ends lost 0 bases and 7 bases, in that order; junction bases with no gene match: 9. The CDR3 protein is CASSESRGGPGEQYF. DNA for the CDR3: TGCGCCAGCAGTGAGTCTCGGGGAGGGCCAGGTGAGCAGTACTTC.

The chain joins TRBV9 to TRBJ1-5; the D gene is possibly TRBD1 (5 bases). The germline V and J ends were trimmed by 3 bases and 0 bases, with 10 bases remaining between them. CDR3 length: 15 residues. CDR1 is SGDLS and CDR2 is YYNGEE in the germline V gene. This chain's CDR3 is CASSARGDSNQPQHF. Written as DNA, the CDR3 is TGTGCCAGCAGCGCGCGGGGGGATAGCAATCAGCCCCAGCATTTT.

A few counts support this clone. The gene calls are TRBV7-9 and TRBJ2-7; no reliable D call. Germline values: CDR1 SEHNR, CDR2 FQNEAQ (reference sequence). There are 16 residues in the CDR3. V was shortened by 1 base and J by 3 bases, with 16 bases between the two germline ends. Here the CDR3 reads CASSLGPSTPGYEQYF. CDR3 in DNA: TGTGCCAGCAGCTTAGGCCCGTCTACGCCAGGCTACGAGCAGTACTTC.

The chain joins TRBV12-5 to TRBJ1-5; TRBD1 is a possible D gene (6 bases). There are 14 residues in the CDR3. V was trimmed by 3 bases and J by 7 bases, leaving 13 bases between them. Per germline, CDR1 LGHNT and CDR2 FRNRAP. The CDR3 DNA follows: TGTGCTAGTGGTTTACCAGGGGTCGGCCAGCCCCAGCATTTT. Amino acid sequence: CASGLPGVGQPQHF.

V gene TRBV27 combines with J gene TRBJ2-7, with 7 bases lining up with TRBD2. J gave up 3 bases and V 3 bases, and 14 bases lay outside the gene matches. Germline CDR1 MNHEY, CDR2 SMNVEV (reference sequence). The CDR3 sequence is 17 residues long. The CDR3 loop reads CASSFQSFGGSHYEQYF. The CDR3 DNA is TGTGCCAGCAGTTTTCAATCATTTGGCGGGAGCCACTACGAGCAGTACTTC.

The chain joins TRBV6-6 to TRBJ2-1; maybe TRBD2 (7 bases). V was pared by 4 bases and J by 5 bases, with 15 bases between. This CDR3 has 15 amino acids. Germline V gives CDR1 MNHNY, CDR2 SVGAGI (reference sequence). DNA of the CDR3: TGTGCCAGCAGTTCGAGTGGGAGGGGGAACAATGAGCAGTTCTTC. Translating it yields CASSSSGRGNNEQFF.

This chain joins TRBV7-6 and TRBJ2-1; D is uncertain. Germline CDR1 reads SGHVS; CDR2 reads FNYEAQ. The CDR3 has 15 residues. Trimming took 2 bases from V and 9 from J, leaving 17 bases between them. The CDR3 DNA is TGTGCCAGCAGCTTATCACGAGGCCGCTTTAGTGAGCAGTTCTTC. Translating it yields CASSLSRGRFSEQFF.

The chain uses TRBV2 and TRBJ2-5; the match to TRBD2 covers 10 bases. Germline assignment: CDR1 SNHLY and CDR2 FYNNEI. Trimming cost V 5 bases and J 0 bases; bases outside gene matches: 3. The length of the CDR3 is 15 residues. The CDR3 DNA reads as TGTGCCAGCAGTCCAGCGGGGGGGGACCAAGAGACCCAGTACTTC. Its protein is CASSPAGGDQETQYF.

The chain recombines TRBV2 with TRBJ2-5, with 8 positions matching TRBD1. This CDR3 is built from 15 residues. The trim removed 4 bases at V and 2 bases at J, leaving 6 bases unmatched. The germline gives CDR1 SNHLY, CDR2 FYNNEI. The CDR3 sequence is CASSGYRTGQETQYF. The CDR3 region has the DNA TGTGCCAGCAGTGGGTATCGGACAGGGCAAGAGACCCAGTACTTC.

The chain combines TRBV7-8 with TRBJ1-5, with D possibly matching TRBD1 (5 bases). Germline V gives CDR1 SGHVS, CDR2 FQNEAQ. This CDR3 contains 15 residues. V shed 2 bases and J shed 2 bases, with 10 bases lying between them. This CDR3 reads CASSLTGGGNQPQHF. For the CDR3, the DNA is TGTGCCAGCAGCTTAACGGGGGGTGGCAATCAGCCCCAGCATTTT.

As regards this clone: An end of the junction differs from the germline gene, which may be a read error. The chain couples TRBV5-1 to TRBJ2-6, with D possibly matching TRBD1 (6 bases). The CDR3 length is 15 residues. CDR1 and CDR2 from the germline V gene are SGHRS and YFSETQ. The CDR3 protein is CASSETGPPENVLPF. Written as DNA, the CDR3 is TGCGCCAGCAGCGAAACAGGGCCCCCAGAAAACGTCCTGCCTTTC. Full variable domain (outside the CDR3, taken from reference TRBV5-1 and TRBJ2-6): KAGVTQTPRYLIKTRGQQVTLSCSPISGHRSVSWYQQTPGQGLQFLFEYFSETQRNKGNFPGRFSGRQFSNSRSEMNVSTLELGDSALYLCASSETGPPENVLPFGAGSRLTVL.

This clone came up once. J is TRBJ1-1 and V is TRBV5-1; D uncertain. V was cut by 1 base and J by 3 bases, with 13 bases left in between. The CDR3 spans 15 residues. CDR1 is SGHRS, CDR2 YFSETQ, per germline. The CDR3 reads CASSLKEGRDTEAFF. As DNA, the CDR3 is TGCGCCAGCAGCTTGAAAGAGGGTAGGGACACTGAAGCTTTCTTT.

The genes are TRBV27 and TRBJ1-6; 7 nucleotides match TRBD1. Germline lookup yields CDR1 MNHEY and CDR2 SMNVEV (reference sequence). The CDR3 is 14 amino acids. V shed 5 bases, J shed 5 bases, and the junction held 3 bases outside the gene matches. In DNA, the CDR3 is TGTGCCAGCAGTCGGGACAGAGATAATTCACCCCTCCACTTT. It specifies CASSRDRDNSPLHF.

V usage is TRBV28 and J usage is TRBJ1-2; 9 bases agree with TRBD1. V shed 3 bases and J 4 bases; nucleotides not matched to a gene: 3. CDR1 is MDHEN, CDR2 SYDVKM, per germline. The CDR3 has 14 amino acids. The CDR3 nucleotides are TGTGCCAGCAGTTTGGGACAGGGAGGCTATGGCTACACCTTC. Translating it yields CASSLGQGGYGYTF.

V usage is TRBV28 and J usage is TRBJ1-4; the match to TRBD1 covers 7 bases. Germline V gene data show CDR1 as MDHEN and CDR2 as SYDVKM. J lost 4 bases, V lost 6 bases, and 8 bases had no gene match. The CDR3 runs 15 residues. The CDR3 sequence: CASSLAGGYNEKLFF. CDR3 DNA: TGTGCCAGCAGCCTGGCAGGGGGTTATAATGAAAAACTGTTTTTT.

The V call is TRBV7-7, the J call TRBJ2-2; tentatively, D is TRBD1 (7 bases). The CDR3 loop spans 17 amino acids. Trimming pared 5 bases from V and 5 bases from J, leaving 21 bases between. Germline V CDR1 and CDR2: SSHAT, FNYEAQ (reference sequence). CDR3 DNA: TGTGCCAGCAGCCCCAAAATCGAGACAGGGAGGACCGGGGAGCTGTTTTTT. Protein: CASSPKIETGRTGELFF.

The rearrangement joins TRBV5-4 to TRBJ2-4; TRBD1 aligns across 11 bases. The CDR3 loop spans 16 amino acids. In germline, CDR1 is SGHNT, CDR2 YYREEE (reference sequence). J was trimmed by 8 bases and V by 0 bases; bases with no gene match: 7. CDR3 in amino acids: CASSLGGQGVGYIQYF. CDR3 coding DNA: TGTGCCAGCAGCTTGGGGGGACAGGGGGTAGGTTACATTCAGTACTTC.

The table lists this clone with a few counts. The J gene is TRBJ1-1, the V gene TRBV5-1; TRBD1 might be the D (5 bases). The V end lost 0 bases, the J end lost 1 base, and 10 bases lay between the germline ends. CDR1 and CDR2 (germline): SGHRS, YFSETQ. This CDR3 comprises 15 residues. CDR3 in amino acids: CASSLAGGQNTEAFF. CDR3 coding DNA: TGCGCCAGCAGCTTGGCGGGGGGTCAGAACACTGAAGCTTTCTTT. The full variable domain, completed using reference TRBV5-1 and TRBJ1-1, is KAGVTQTPRYLIKTRGQQVTLSCSPISGHRSVSWYQQTPGQGLQFLFEYFSETQRNKGNFPGRFSGRQFSNSRSEMNVSTLELGDSALYLCASSLAGGQNTEAFFGQGTRLTVV.

This CDR3 reads CASSEGRGNTF. The CDR3 DNA follows: TGCGCCAGCAGTGAGGGCAGGGGAAACACCTTC. The gene calls are TRBV10-2 and TRBJ1-2; perhaps TRBD1 as D (6 bases). CDR1 is WSHSY and CDR2 is SAAADI in the germline V gene. There are 11 residues in the CDR3. The ends were cut back, 2 bases at V and 12 bases at J, with 10 bases in the middle.

The chain combines TRBV5-1 with TRBJ2-7, with a possible D match to TRBD2 (6 bases). Looked up from germline, CDR1 is SGHRS and CDR2 is YFSETQ. The CDR3 runs 15 residues. The V end was cut by 0 bases, the J end by 0 bases, with 10 bases between. The CDR3 DNA sequence: TGCGCCAGCAGCTTGGTCCGCGGGGCCTCCTACGAGCAGTACTTC. Translating it yields CASSLVRGASYEQYF.